Each of the 27 T cell receptor beta chains below was sequenced from the same sample in a study of CD8+CD57+ T cells in acquired aplastic anemia (dated by TCRdb to the late 2010s). The patients picked for sequencing were ones in whom flow cytometry had shown an expansion of CD8+CD57+ cells. Sequencing took place on an Illumina HiSeq 2000. Profiling of TCR beta VDJ combinations and CDR3 sequences used genomic DNA as the template. The public reads were reprocessed in TCRdb via fastp at Q25 and MiXCR, keeping in-frame beta chains. CDR3 protein duplicates are merged, each entry listing the most common genes and DNA. Counted in this sample were some 160,000 distinct CDR3 sequences; about 50% of them appeared once. The top ten clones comprise roughly 29% of the sample. The specimen sequenced was sorted CD4+, CD8+, or CD8+CD57+ T cells (not recorded which) from PBMCs. The receptors originated from a human donor with aplastic anemia.

The rearrangement links TRBV4-3 to TRBJ2-7, with a possible D match to TRBD1 (6 bases). Trimming took 2 bases from V and 3 from J, leaving 8 bases between them. CDR1 and CDR2 from the germline V gene are LGHNA and YSLEER. The CDR3 runs to 13 residues. The DNA for the CDR3 is TGCGCCAGCAGCCAATGGGACAACTACGAGCAGTACTTC. Residues: CASSQWDNYEQYF.

This sequence joins TRBV7-6 and TRBJ1-6; maybe TRBD1 (6 bases). The length of the CDR3 is 15 residues. Germline V gene lookup returns CDR1 SGHVS and CDR2 FNYEAQ. Trimming removed 5 bases from V and 10 bases from J, with 18 bases in between. CDR3 residues: CASSDRRGAGSPLHF. The DNA for the CDR3 is TGTGCCAGCAGCGATCGACGGGGGGCAGGATCACCCCTCCACTTT.

This clonotype was counted a few times. The chain couples TRBV3-1 to TRBJ2-7; 7 nucleotides line up with TRBD1. Germline values: CDR1 LGHDT, CDR2 YNNKEL (reference sequence). V shed 1 base, J shed 5 bases, and the junction held 8 bases outside the gene matches. CDR3 length equals 15 residues. CDR3 in DNA: TGTGCCAGCAGCCAAGGACAGGGTAACGTCCACGAGCAGTACTTC. This translates into CASSQGQGNVHEQYF.

This clonotype was recorded at least ten times. This chain links TRBV3-1 with TRBJ1-1; perhaps TRBD1 as D (5 bases). CDR3 size: 13 residues. Trimming removed 5 bases at V and 3 bases at J, with 10 bases between. Germline V gives CDR1 LGHDT, CDR2 YNNKEL (reference sequence). The CDR3 DNA follows: TGTGCCAGCAGCGACAGAGCCTACACTGAAGCTTTCTTT. Translating it yields CASSDRAYTEAFF.

The chain is built from TRBV19 and TRBJ1-1; no reliable D call. The V end was cut by 1 base, the J end by 4 bases, with 10 bases between. Germline loops: CDR1 LNHDA, CDR2 SQIVND (reference sequence). The length of the CDR3 is 14 residues. The CDR3 region is CASSIGGIPTEAFF. In nucleotides, the CDR3 is TGTGCCAGTAGTATAGGAGGGATCCCCACTGAAGCTTTCTTT.

This clonotype was detected many times. This chain's CDR3 is CAIRNREGYEQYF. CDR3 coding DNA: TGTGCCATCAGAAATCGGGAGGGATACGAGCAGTACTTC. The chain employs TRBV10-3 and TRBJ2-7; 8 positions agree with TRBD2. Per the germline V gene, CDR1 is ENHRY and CDR2 is SYGVKD. CDR3 length equals 13 residues. J was trimmed by 4 bases and V by 6 bases; bases with no gene match: 5.

This clonotype was counted a single time. The chain joins TRBV5-1 to TRBJ2-5; 10 bases are a match to TRBD2. The closer fit of TRBJ2-7 to the DNA end suggests the J call may be wrong. The CDR3 sequence is 17 residues long. Germline V gives CDR1 SGHRS, CDR2 YFSETQ. This CDR3 is CASSSPVAGGGGNEQYF. The CDR3 nucleotides read TGCGCCAGCAGCTCCCCCGTAGCGGGAGGTGGGGGCAACGAGCAGTACTTC.

V usage is TRBV10-3 and J usage is TRBJ1-1; D is perhaps TRBD1 (5 bases). V lost 6 bases, J lost 1 base, and 21 bases lay in between. CDR3 length: 17 amino acids. Germline CDR1 is ENHRY and CDR2 is SYGVKD. CDR3 DNA: TGTGCCATCAGCCTGGGGGGTGGGAATCTTCGGAACACTGAAGCTTTCTTT. Translating it yields CAISLGGGNLRNTEAFF.

The rearrangement links TRBV2 to TRBJ2-1; maybe TRBD2 (5 bases). Germline CDR1 is SNHLY and CDR2 is FYNNEI. Deletions cut 5 bases from V and 7 bases from J, with 18 bases between. The CDR3 contains 15 residues. The DNA for the CDR3 is TGTGCCAGCAGTATCAGTCTCGGGGTGGGTAATGAGCAGTTCTTC. This translates into CASSISLGVGNEQFF.

The chain has TRBV19 and TRBJ1-4; D not certain. Germline CDR1 is LNHDA and CDR2 is SQIVND (reference sequence). The CDR3 is 15 residues long. V was shortened by 3 bases and J by 6 bases, with 14 bases between the two germline ends. The CDR3 DNA reads as TGTGCCAGTAGTATCGGGGAGGAGACTTATGAAAAACTGTTTTTT. Its translation: CASSIGEETYEKLFF.

This clonotype was found many times. V is TRBV7-8 and J is TRBJ2-5; unclear D gene. The CDR3 sequence is 17 residues long. Looked up from germline, CDR1 is SGHVS and CDR2 is FQNEAQ. V lost 4 bases and J 1 base, leaving 19 bases between the germline ends. The CDR3 DNA reads as TGTGCCAGCAGCTCCCTTCTGAGGAGCAGGTTCCAAGAGACCCAGTACTTC. This sequence encodes CASSSLLRSRFQETQYF.

In the case of this clonotype: A much more abundant neighbour one base away suggests this may be a read error. The chain recombines TRBV5-1 with TRBJ1-3, with no clear D. Germline V gives CDR1 SGHRS, CDR2 YFSETQ. The CDR3 consists of 14 residues. V lost 6 bases and J lost 0, with 10 bases in between. CDR3 in amino acids: CASTLNASGNTIYF. CDR3 nucleotides: TGCGCCAGCACTTTGAATGCCTCTGGAAACACCATATATTTT.

In this sample, this clonotype turned up many times. The chain recombines TRBV19 with TRBJ1-3, with D possibly being TRBD1 (5 bases). Trimming pared 1 base from V and 8 bases from J, leaving 12 bases between. The CDR3 spans 14 residues. In germline, CDR1 is LNHDA, CDR2 SQIVND (reference sequence). CDR3 sequence reads: CASSIGGIGDTIYF. The CDR3 DNA sequence: TGTGCCAGTAGTATAGGGGGGATAGGAGACACCATATATTTT.

This clonotype was counted many times. The chain has TRBV6-5 and TRBJ2-5; weak D call: TRBD2 (6 bases). The CDR3 length is 14 residues. Trimming took 0 bases from V and 4 from J, leaving 9 bases between them. Germline CDR1 and CDR2: MNHEY and SVGAGI. This chain's CDR3 is CASSYSTGVETQYF. The CDR3 coding sequence is TGTGCCAGCAGTTACTCGACGGGGGTAGAGACCCAGTACTTC.

The gene calls are TRBV2 and TRBJ1-4; 8 bases agree with TRBD1. The V and J ends lost 5 bases and 7 bases, in that order; junction bases with no gene match: 9. CDR3 length: 15 residues. Germline CDR1 SNHLY, CDR2 FYNNEI. DNA of the CDR3: TGTGCCAGCAGTATGACGACAGGGGTCGGTGAAAAACTGTTTTTT. Protein: CASSMTTGVGEKLFF. Combining the CDR3 with reference TRBV2 and TRBJ1-4 gives the whole variable domain EPEVTQTPSHQVTQMGQEVILRCVPISNHLYFYWYRQILGQKVEFLVSFYNNEISEKSEIFDDQFSVERPDGSNFTLKIRSTKLEDSAMYFCASSMTTGVGEKLFFGSGTQLSVL.

The chain combines TRBV9 with TRBJ2-3; 7 positions agree with TRBD2. This CDR3 spans 16 amino acids. Per germline, CDR1 SGDLS and CDR2 YYNGEE. V shed 4 bases, J shed 1 base, and the junction held 9 bases outside the gene matches. Here the CDR3 reads CASSLLAAGGTDTQYF. The CDR3 coding sequence is TGTGCCAGCAGCCTCCTGGCGGCGGGGGGCACAGATACGCAGTATTTT. The complete variable domain, with remaining parts taken from reference TRBV9 and TRBJ2-3, reads DSGVTQTPKHLITATGQRVTLRCSPRSGDLSVYWYQQSLDQGLQFLIQYYNGEERAKGNILERFSAQQFPDLHSELNLSSLELGDSALYFCASSLLAAGGTDTQYFGPGTRLTVL.

This clonotype occurred a few times. J is TRBJ1-1 and V is TRBV10-1, with TRBD1 identical over 9 bases. In germline, CDR1 is WNHNN, CDR2 SYGVQD (reference sequence). V was clipped by 0 bases and J by 4 bases; unmatched bases: 3. The CDR3 totals 15 residues. As DNA, the CDR3 is TGCGCCAGCAGTGAGTCTAGGACAGGGGCCACTGAAGCTTTCTTT. Translation gives CASSESRTGATEAFF.

This clonotype appeared a few times. The V and J genes are TRBV5-1 and TRBJ2-5; D may be TRBD1 (5 bases). CDR1 and CDR2 (germline): SGHRS, YFSETQ. CDR3 length equals 12 residues. The V end lost 4 bases, the J end lost 3 bases, and 7 bases lay between the germline ends. In DNA, the CDR3 is TGCGCCAGCAGCCAGACAGAAGAGACCCAGTACTTC. The encoded protein is CASSQTEETQYF.

This chain uses TRBV20-1 with TRBJ2-1; TRBD1 might be the D (6 bases). The CDR3 spans 14 residues. Trimming shortened V by 6 bases and J by 9 bases, and 21 bases separated the two germline ends. The germline V gene encodes CDR1 DFQATT and CDR2 SNEGSKA (reference sequence). The CDR3 loop reads CSARTGTSLGEQFF. For the CDR3, the DNA is TGCAGTGCCCGAACCGGGACATCTTTGGGTGAGCAGTTCTTC.

This clonotype was counted at least ten times. The genes are TRBV15 and TRBJ1-2; D gene unclear. The CDR3 extends over 17 amino acids. The V end lost 0 bases, the J end lost 8 bases, and 22 bases lay between the germline ends. The V gene's germline CDR1 is LNHNV and CDR2 YYDKDF (reference sequence). CDR3: CATSREVTELLSRGYTF. The CDR3 region has the DNA TGTGCCACCAGCAGAGAGGTTACAGAACTACTATCGAGGGGCTACACCTTC.

The chain combines TRBV9 with TRBJ2-3, with 8 bases identical to TRBD1. This CDR3 has 15 residues. The V gene end was trimmed by 3 bases and the J gene end by 0 bases; junction bases not matched to a gene: 3. Germline V gene data show CDR1 as SGDLS and CDR2 as YYNGEE. CDR3 amino acids: CASSADRDSTDTQYF. The CDR3 DNA reads TGTGCCAGCAGCGCGGACAGGGATAGCACAGATACGCAGTATTTT.

Ten or more counts support this clonotype. The chain is built from TRBV13 and TRBJ2-3; 12 bases match TRBD2. CDR1 and CDR2 (germline): PRHDT, FYEKMQ (reference sequence). The V segment lost 4 bases and the J segment 6 bases; nucleotides outside the gene matches: 5. This CDR3 contains 15 residues. For the CDR3, the DNA is TGTGCCAGCAGCTCCCTAGCGGGAGGGCCTGATACGCAGTATTTT. Its protein product is CASSSLAGGPDTQYF. Full variable domain (rest looked up from reference TRBV13 and TRBJ2-3): AAGVIQSPRHLIKEKRETATLKCYPIPRHDTVYWYQQGPGQDPQFLISFYEKMQSDKGSIPDRFSAQQFSDYHSELNMSSLELGDSALYFCASSSLAGGPDTQYFGPGTRLTVL.

This clonotype was recorded many times. The gene calls are TRBV15 and TRBJ2-1; weak D call: TRBD2 (6 bases). Trimming removed 6 bases from V and 8 bases from J, with 14 bases in between. This CDR3 has 13 residues. Per the germline V gene, CDR1 is LNHNV and CDR2 is YYDKDF (reference sequence). The CDR3 DNA reads TGTGCCACCAGTGATCCCGGGACTCATGAGCAGTTCTTC. The encoded protein is CATSDPGTHEQFF.

The chain joins TRBV20-1 to TRBJ2-5; 10 bases line up with TRBD2. Per germline, CDR1 DFQATT and CDR2 SNEGSKA (reference sequence). The CDR3 extends over 13 amino acids. V shed 4 bases, J shed 2 bases, and the junction held 1 base outside the gene matches. The CDR3 here is CSATSGGQETQYF. DNA for the CDR3: TGCAGTGCTACTAGCGGGGGACAAGAGACCCAGTACTTC.

This clonotype was detected many times. The chain has TRBV5-1 and TRBJ2-7, with a weak D call TRBD2 (6 bases). Trimming cost V 4 bases and J 3 bases, with 17 bases left between them. CDR3 length: 15 amino acids. CDR1 is SGHRS and CDR2 is YFSETQ in the germline V gene. CDR3 nucleotides: TGCGCCAGCAGCCCGGAGGGGTTATGGGTCTACGAGCAGTACTTC. It codes for CASSPEGLWVYEQYF.

This sequence joins TRBV10-1 and TRBJ1-4; 9 nucleotides match TRBD1. Trimming cost V 6 bases and J 5 bases; bases outside gene matches: 4. Germline V lookup: CDR1 WNHNN, CDR2 SYGVQD (reference sequence). The CDR3 spans 14 residues. This CDR3 is CASSTGTGNEKLFF. The CDR3 nucleotides read TGCGCCAGCAGCACCGGGACAGGGAATGAAAAACTGTTTTTT.

This clonotype occurred once. This sequence joins TRBV7-8 and TRBJ2-3; the D call may be TRBD1 or TRBD2 (5 bases each). Trimming pared 5 bases from V and 8 bases from J, leaving 14 bases between. This CDR3 has 13 residues. Germline values: CDR1 SGHVS, CDR2 FQNEAQ. The CDR3 region has the DNA TGTGCCAGCAGCCCTAGAGGGACGGGTACGCAGTATTTT. Its translation: CASSPRGTGTQYF.